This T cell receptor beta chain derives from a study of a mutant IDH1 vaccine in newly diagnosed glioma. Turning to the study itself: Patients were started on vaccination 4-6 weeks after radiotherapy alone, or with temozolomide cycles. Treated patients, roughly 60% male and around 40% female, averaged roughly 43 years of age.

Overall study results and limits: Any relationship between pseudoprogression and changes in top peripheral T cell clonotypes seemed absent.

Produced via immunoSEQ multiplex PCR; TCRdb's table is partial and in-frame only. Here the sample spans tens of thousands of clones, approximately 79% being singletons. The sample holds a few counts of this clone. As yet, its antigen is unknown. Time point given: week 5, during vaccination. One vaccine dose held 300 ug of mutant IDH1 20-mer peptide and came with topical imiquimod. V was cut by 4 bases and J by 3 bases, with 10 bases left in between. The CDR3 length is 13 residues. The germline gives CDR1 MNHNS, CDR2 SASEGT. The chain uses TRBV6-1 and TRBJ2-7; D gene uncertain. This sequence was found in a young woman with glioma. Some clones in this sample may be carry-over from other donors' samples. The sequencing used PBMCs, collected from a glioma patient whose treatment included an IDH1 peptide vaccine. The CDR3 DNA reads TGTGCCAGCAGTGTGGCAGCCGACTACGAGCAGTACTTC. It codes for CASSVAADYEQYF.